This T cell receptor (beta chain) was identified during a study of cytomegalovirus exposure and HLA in healthy donors. Sequenced by immunoSEQ multiplex PCR; TCRdb stores in-frame clones only, minus some. The sample comprises 180,000 or so clones, 84% of which are singletons, and 10% to 15% rests with the top ten. The CDR3 is 16 amino acids. V lost 2 bases and J lost 2; bases outside the gene matches: 6. Germline V gene lookup returns CDR1 SGHRS and CDR2 YFSETQ. Sequencing was performed on PBMCs. The receptor's source is a woman aged 25 to 39 in good health and CMV-seropositive. This chain uses TRBV5-1 with TRBJ1-3, with 8 positions matching TRBD1. CDR3 in DNA: TGCGCCAGCAGCTTATCAGGGGGCGTCACTGGAAACACCATATATTTT. Protein sequence: CASSLSGGVTGNTIYF. The full variable domain, its missing parts supplied by reference TRBV5-1 and TRBJ1-3, is KAGVTQTPRYLIKTRGQQVTLSCSPISGHRSVSWYQQTPGQGLQFLFEYFSETQRNKGNFPGRFSGRQFSNSRSEMNVSTLELGDSALYLCASSLSGGVTGNTIYFGEGSWLTVV.